The 7 T cell receptor beta chains below come from one sample, sequenced in a study of T-cell reconstitution after alpha-beta-depleted transplantation in children. Unique molecular identifiers featured in how the TCRbeta library was prepared. A single record per CDR3 protein comes from TCRdb applying MiXCR to the PCR reads. This sample yields some 78,000 distinct CDR3 sequences, of which 11% to 15% are seen a single time; around 26% belongs to the top ten. The specimen comprised PBMCs, mostly from graft donor cells, sampled 180 days after TCRalphabeta/CD19-depleted stem cell transplant. These receptors were collected from a male patient between 2 and 10 years old who had a stem cell transplant for acute lymphoblastic leukemia, so the T cells may come from the graft donor.

V is TRBV13 and J is TRBJ1-3, with a tentative D call TRBD1 (6 bases). This CDR3 region has 16 residues. Germline CDR1 and CDR2: PRHDT and FYEKMQ (reference sequence). V was clipped by 4 bases and J by 0 bases, with 13 bases between them. The CDR3 bases are TGTGCCAGCAGCTCCCGGGACATCCTCTCTGGAAACACCATATATTTT. This translates into CASSSRDILSGNTIYF.

CDR3 DNA sequence: TGTGCCAGCAGCTTAAGATTCCGTAACCCTGGGGCCAACGTCCTGACTTTC. Protein sequence: CASSLRFRNPGANVLTF. J is TRBJ2-6 and V is TRBV7-2; D unclear. The V end lost 2 bases, the J end lost 2 bases, and 13 bases lay between the germline ends. Looked up from germline, CDR1 is SGHTA and CDR2 is FQGNSA. There are 17 residues in the CDR3.

A few counts support this clonotype. This rearrangement joins TRBV5-6 to TRBJ1-2; tentative D call: TRBD1 (5 bases). Per the germline V gene, CDR1 is SGHDT and CDR2 is YYEEEE. With 0 bases removed from V and 2 bases from J, the gap between germline ends came to 8 bases. The CDR3 has 14 amino acids. The CDR3, as DNA: TGTGCCAGCAGCTTGGGGGGCGGGAACTATGGCTACACCTTC. Residues: CASSLGGGNYGYTF.

This clonotype has a handful of counts. This chain joins TRBV5-6 and TRBJ2-1; D may be TRBD2 (7 bases). The CDR3 has 16 residues. Trimming removed 2 bases from V and 0 bases from J, with 12 bases in between. Germline V gene sequence: CDR1 SGHDT, CDR2 YYEEEE. CDR3 nucleotide sequence: TGTGCCAGCAGCTTTAGGGGGGGGTTCTCCTACAATGAGCAGTTCTTC. Amino acids: CASSFRGGFSYNEQFF. Using reference TRBV5-6 and TRBJ2-1 for the parts outside the CDR3, the full variable domain is DAGVTQSPTHLIKTRGQQVTLRCSPKSGHDTVSWYQQALGQGPQFIFQYYEEEERQRGNFPDRFSGHQFPNYSSELNVNALLLGDSALYLCASSFRGGFSYNEQFFGPGTRLTVL.

There are a few counts of this clonotype. The V gene is TRBV6-5, the J gene TRBJ1-2; 7 nucleotides line up with TRBD1. Trimming at V came to 0 bases and at J to 6 bases, leaving 7 bases not matched to a gene. Germline CDR1 is MNHEY and CDR2 is SVGAGI. This CDR3 has 15 amino acids. For the CDR3, the DNA is TGTGCCAGCAGTTACTCCGAGACAGGGACTAATGGCTACACCTTC. This codes for CASSYSETGTNGYTF.

This clonotype was counted a few times. The chain recombines TRBV6-2 or TRBV6-3 with TRBJ2-7, with TRBD1 matching over 8 bases. The germline CDR1 and CDR2 sequences are MNHEY and SVGEGT. Trimming at V came to 5 bases and at J to 3 bases, leaving 3 bases not matched to a gene. This CDR3 spans 13 amino acids. This CDR3 is CASSDRGYYEQYF. The DNA of the CDR3 is TGTGCCAGCAGTGACAGGGGATACTACGAGCAGTACTTC.

This clonotype was seen a few times. The chain combines TRBV7-9 with TRBJ2-7, with 11 bases aligning to TRBD1. The CDR3 runs to 15 residues. The J segment lost 6 bases and the V segment lost 2 bases, leaving 6 bases of the junction unmatched. CDR1 and CDR2 from the germline V gene are SEHNR and FQNEAQ (reference sequence). The CDR3 region has the DNA TGTGCCAGCAGCTTAAGGCGGGGGACAGGGGGCGAGCAGTACTTC. Translation: CASSLRRGTGGEQYF.